Shown below are 18 T cell receptor beta chains from a single sample sequenced in a study of breast tumors, draining lymph nodes, adjacent tissues. Each CDR3 protein gets one entry after TCRdb re-called the multiplex PCR reads with MiXCR. The table lists about 150,000 distinct CDR3 sequences, approximately 29% of them singletons. The lymph nodes were axillary draining lymph nodes from breast cancer patients. The sequenced material came from axillary lymph node tissue. Receptors originate from a female donor with breast cancer. Some clones in this sample may be carry-over from other donors' samples.

This clonotype has at least ten counts. The V and J genes are TRBV11-2 and TRBJ2-5, with 8 nucleotides matching TRBD2. Germline CDR1 is SGHAT and CDR2 is FQNNGV. V lost 0 bases, J lost 1 base, and 7 bases stayed unmatched. The length of the CDR3 is 17 residues. The CDR3 loop is CASSLDLSAGGQETQYF. The CDR3 DNA reads as TGTGCCAGCAGCTTAGATCTTTCTGCGGGGGGCCAAGAGACCCAGTACTTC.

In this sample, this clonotype turned up a few times. The junction shows a germline mismatch at one end, possibly a read error. This sequence joins TRBV29-1 and TRBJ1-1, with TRBD1 matching over 7 bases. The CDR3 is made up of 12 amino acids. Looked up from germline, CDR1 is SQVTM and CDR2 is ANQGSEA. CDR3 bases: TGCAGCGTTAAAGATCTTCGGGACAGCGCTTTCTTT. It yields the protein CSVKDLRDSAFF.

V usage is TRBV19 and J usage is TRBJ2-5; weak D call: TRBD2 (5 bases). CDR3 length: 15 amino acids. Trimming took off 8 bases at V and 4 bases at J, with 20 bases between the two ends. Germline V gene lookup returns CDR1 LNHDA and CDR2 SQIVND (reference sequence). CDR3 residues: CASSTAAALGETQYF. CDR3 nucleotide sequence: TGTGCCAGTTCAACAGCAGCCGCACTAGGAGAGACCCAGTACTTC.

This clonotype was counted at least ten times. V gene TRBV28 combines with J gene TRBJ2-5; TRBD1 matches 7 bases. The germline gives CDR1 MDHEN, CDR2 SYDVKM. Germline trimming cut 5 bases from V and 5 bases from J; bases unmatched to any gene: 11. This CDR3 has 15 amino acids. The CDR3 reads CASSLTTGFRETQYF. CDR3 coding DNA: TGTGCCAGCAGTCTAACGACAGGGTTCAGGGAGACCCAGTACTTC.

This clonotype was observed many times. The rearrangement uses TRBV6-1 and TRBJ1-5; no reliable D call. Germline V gene lookup returns CDR1 MNHNS and CDR2 SASEGT. This CDR3 comprises 13 residues. V lost 7 bases and J lost 4, with 11 bases in between. The CDR3 DNA is TGTGCCAGCAACGCCATGGAAAATCAGCCCCAGCATTTT. It codes for CASNAMENQPQHF.

This clonotype has ten or more counts. The chain carries TRBV7-2 and TRBJ2-3, with 7 bases matching TRBD2. The germline V gene encodes CDR1 SGHTA and CDR2 FQGNSA. This CDR3 has 15 residues. Trimming took 5 bases from V and 4 from J; bases not matched to a gene: 9. The CDR3 sequence: CASSPTSSRSDTQYF. The DNA of the CDR3 is TGTGCCAGCAGCCCGACTAGCTCCAGATCAGATACGCAGTATTTT.

This clonotype has ten or more counts. This chain links TRBV2 with TRBJ1-1; D not resolved. The length of the CDR3 is 12 residues. Trimming shortened V by 8 bases and J by 2 bases, and 9 bases separated the two germline ends. The germline V gene encodes CDR1 SNHLY and CDR2 FYNNEI. The CDR3 is CASVNSNTEAFF. CDR3 sequence (DNA): TGTGCCAGCGTTAACTCCAACACTGAAGCTTTCTTT.

This clonotype was counted only a few times. The CDR3 region has the DNA TGTGCCACCAGCAGAGATGCAAACCAGAATGAAGCTTTCTTT. Its translation: CATSRDANQNEAFF. The rearrangement joins TRBV15 to TRBJ1-1; D uncertain. CDR3 length: 14 residues. Germline V lookup: CDR1 LNHNV, CDR2 YYDKDF (reference sequence). Trimming removed 0 bases from V and 7 bases from J, with 12 bases in between.

This clonotype was recorded many times. The rearrangement links TRBV27 to TRBJ2-1; 8 nucleotides line up with TRBD1. J gave up 9 bases and V 5 bases, and 6 bases lay outside the gene matches. From germline, CDR1 is MNHEY and CDR2 SMNVEV (reference sequence). This CDR3 spans 13 amino acids. The CDR3 is CASSPQGTGEQFF. CDR3 coding DNA: TGTGCCAGCAGTCCCCAAGGGACAGGTGAGCAGTTCTTC.

This clonotype has just a few counts. The V and J genes are TRBV18 and TRBJ2-1, with 8 bases identical to TRBD2. Germline-derived CDR1 and CDR2 are KGHSH and LQKENI. Unmatched junction bases numbered 8, after V lost 0 bases and J lost 7 bases. This CDR3 comprises 16 residues. In DNA form, the CDR3 reads TGTGCCAGCTCACCACCGGCGGGGGGCACCATAAATGAGCAGTTCTTC. This gives the protein CASSPPAGGTINEQFF.

This clonotype occurred many times. The chain carries TRBV7-9 and TRBJ1-2; D might be TRBD1 (5 bases). Germline V CDR1 and CDR2: SEHNR, FQNEAQ (reference sequence). This CDR3 is built from 14 residues. Trimming removed 7 bases at V and 2 bases at J, with 14 bases between. The CDR3 nucleotides are TGTGCCAGCAAAGGGGTTAATCCCAACTATGGCTACACCTTC. Its protein is CASKGVNPNYGYTF.

CDR3 sequence: CSASPTSGSPGEQFF. In nucleotides, the CDR3 is TGCAGTGCTAGTCCCACTAGCGGGTCCCCGGGGGAGCAGTTCTTC. The rearrangement uses TRBV20-1 and TRBJ2-1; 9 bases align to TRBD2. Germline V CDR1 and CDR2: DFQATT, SNEGSKA (reference sequence). The CDR3 length is 15 residues. V dropped 3 bases and J dropped 10; count of bases not matched to a gene: 13.

This clonotype showed up many times. V and J are TRBV2 and TRBJ2-5; tentative D call: TRBD1 (6 bases). Per the germline V gene, CDR1 is SNHLY and CDR2 is FYNNEI. This CDR3 is built from 14 residues. V lost 3 bases and J lost 3, with 11 bases in between. CDR3 amino acids: CASSDDRGKETQYF. DNA of the CDR3: TGTGCCAGCAGTGATGATAGGGGGAAAGAGACCCAGTACTTC.

The V gene is TRBV27, the J gene TRBJ2-5; 7 bases align to TRBD1. J gave up 5 bases and V 8 bases, and 8 bases lay outside the gene matches. The CDR3 consists of 13 residues. Germline CDR1 and CDR2: MNHEY and SMNVEV (reference sequence). The CDR3 sequence is CASWDSHSETQYF. DNA for the CDR3: TGTGCCAGCTGGGACAGCCACTCGGAGACCCAGTACTTC.

In DNA form, the CDR3 reads TGTGCCTGGAGGGGACAGCCAAATTCACCCCTCCACTTT. Translation gives CAWRGQPNSPLHF. This sequence joins TRBV30 and TRBJ1-6, with TRBD1 identical over 7 bases. There are 13 residues in the CDR3. V lost 3 bases, J lost 7 bases, and 3 bases stayed unmatched. Per the germline V gene, CDR1 is GTSNPN and CDR2 is SVGIG (reference sequence). The full variable domain, its missing parts supplied by reference TRBV30 and TRBJ1-6, is SQTIHQWPATLVQPVGSPLSLECTVEGTSNPNLYWYRQAAGRGLQLLFYSVGIGQISSEVPQNLSASRPQDRQFILSSKKLLLSDSGFYLCAWRGQPNSPLHFGNGTRLTVT.

For this clonotype: The junction shows a germline mismatch at one end, possibly a read error. This chain uses TRBV5-1 with TRBJ2-5, with 11 bases identical to TRBD2. The germline V gene encodes CDR1 SGHRS and CDR2 YFSETQ. The CDR3 has 15 residues. DNA of the CDR3: TGCGCCAGCAGCTCGAGTCTAGCGGGGGGAGAGACCCAGCACTTC. This codes for CASSSSLAGGETQHF. The complete variable domain, with remaining parts taken from reference TRBV5-1 and TRBJ2-5, reads KAGVTQTPRYLIKTRGQQVTLSCSPISGHRSVSWYQQTPGQGLQFLFEYFSETQRNKGNFPGRFSGRQFSNSRSEMNVSTLELGDSALYLCASSSSLAGGETQHFGPGTRLLVL.

This clonotype was found many times. The chain joins TRBV19 to TRBJ2-7; D is uncertain. V was clipped by 2 bases and J by 7 bases, with 9 bases between them. Germline loops: CDR1 LNHDA, CDR2 SQIVND (reference sequence). The CDR3 runs to 12 residues. The CDR3, as DNA: TGTGCCAGTAGTATATCGGGTGGTGAGCAGTACTTC. It encodes CASSISGGEQYF.

The chain uses TRBV9 and TRBJ1-5; TRBD1 might be the D (5 bases). Germline V gene lookup returns CDR1 SGDLS and CDR2 YYNGEE. The length of the CDR3 is 14 residues. V was cut by 9 bases and J by 2 bases, with 15 bases left in between. The CDR3 DNA reads as TGTGCCAAGCCAGGGACGGGGTGCAATCAGCCCCAGCATTTT. Its translation is CAKPGTGCNQPQHF.